This T cell receptor beta chain appears in the sequencing data of a study of cytomegalovirus exposure and HLA in healthy donors. This clone was seen a handful of times. Its antigen is undetermined. Germline values: CDR1 SGHRS, CDR2 YFSETQ. The V end was cut by 1 base, the J end by 3 bases, with 7 bases between. The CDR3 totals 13 residues. The PCR had 60 Vbeta and 13 Jbeta primers. Sequencing was performed with immunoSEQ multiplex PCR; in TCRdb, only in-frame clones are kept and a portion is missing. The sample comprises over 150,000 clones, 60% to 75% of which are singletons, and approximately 2.8% rests with the top ten. This cohort consisted of healthy bone marrow donors. Points from the study as a whole: The availability of immune exposure information extended only to CMV serostatus. In an earlier analysis, most TCR beta V segments were productive about 87% or about 30% of the time. Some V segments (TRBV6-2 and TRBV6-3 among them) were excluded as indistinguishable.

Sequencing was carried out using PBMCs. The source of this sequence is a young man in good health and CMV-seronegative. This sequence joins TRBV5-1 and TRBJ1-1; TRBD1 might be the D (5 bases). CDR3 protein: CASSLWGDTEAFF. The CDR3 coding sequence is TGCGCCAGCAGCTTGTGGGGGGACACTGAAGCTTTCTTT.